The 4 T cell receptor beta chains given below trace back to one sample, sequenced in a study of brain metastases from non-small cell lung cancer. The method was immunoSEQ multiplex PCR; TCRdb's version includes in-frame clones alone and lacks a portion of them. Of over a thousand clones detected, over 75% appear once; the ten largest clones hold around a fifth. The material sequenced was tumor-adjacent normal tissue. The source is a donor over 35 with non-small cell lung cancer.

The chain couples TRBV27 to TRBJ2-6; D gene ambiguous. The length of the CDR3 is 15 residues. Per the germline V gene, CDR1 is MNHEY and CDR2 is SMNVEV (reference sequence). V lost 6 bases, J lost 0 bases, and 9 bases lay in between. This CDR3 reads CASRGKSSGANVLTF. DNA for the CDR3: TGTGCCAGCAGGGGCAAGAGCTCTGGGGCCAACGTCCTGACTTTC.

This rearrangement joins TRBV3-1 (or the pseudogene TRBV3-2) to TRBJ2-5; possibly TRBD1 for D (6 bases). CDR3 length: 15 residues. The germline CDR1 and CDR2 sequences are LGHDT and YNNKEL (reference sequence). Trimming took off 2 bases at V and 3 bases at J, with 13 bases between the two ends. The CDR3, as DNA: TGTGCCAGCAGCCAAACAGGGCGTCGAGAAGAGACCCAGTACTTC. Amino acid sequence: CASSQTGRREETQYF.

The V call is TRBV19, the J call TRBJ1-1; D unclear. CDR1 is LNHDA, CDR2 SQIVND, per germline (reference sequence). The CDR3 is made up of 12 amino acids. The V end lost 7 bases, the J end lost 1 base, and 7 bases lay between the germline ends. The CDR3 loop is CASKIGNTEAFF. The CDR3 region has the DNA TGTGCCAGTAAAATTGGGAACACTGAAGCTTTCTTT.

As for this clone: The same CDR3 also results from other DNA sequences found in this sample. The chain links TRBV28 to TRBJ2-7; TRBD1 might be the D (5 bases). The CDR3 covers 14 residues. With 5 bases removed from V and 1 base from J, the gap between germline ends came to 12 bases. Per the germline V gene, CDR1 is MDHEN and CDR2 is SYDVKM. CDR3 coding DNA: TGTGCCAGCAGTCCTGACAGTTATTCCTACGAGCAGTACTTC. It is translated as CASSPDSYSYEQYF.